This T cell receptor (beta chain) was observed in a study of T-cell memory formation after mild COVID-19. TCRdb recomputed calls from the 5' RACE reads with MiXCR, one row per CDR3 protein. The sample yields under 300,000 distinct CDR3 sequences, around 15% seen once. Findings and limits, study-wide: Of the contracting clones, CD4+ ones lay mainly in CM and EM, and CD8+ ones in EMRA. The appearance of some responding clones in pre-infection memory suggested that cross-reactive memory joined.

On this clonotype itself: Its antigen remains unknown.

V was pared by 5 bases and J by 4 bases, with 15 bases between. CDR3 size: 14 residues. Germline V gene data show CDR1 as SGHTA and CDR2 as FQGNSA. This TCR derives from a man aged 18-30 years who had mild COVID-19 (a few samples of this study predate the infection). Cell type and time point are not known. The chain links TRBV7-2 to TRBJ2-7; D is perhaps TRBD1 (6 bases). Sample: PBMCs or a T cell subset sorted from them (not recorded which). The CDR3 spells CASSLDRSTYEQYF. The CDR3 DNA follows: TGTGCCAGCAGCCTCGACAGGAGTACATACGAGCAGTACTTC.